This TCR beta chain was obtained from a study of T cell clonality in common variable immunodeficiency. Blood samples were heparinized, about 5 to 9 ml per donor. Libraries were prepared by immunoSEQ multiplex PCR; TCRdb keeps only in-frame clonotypes and omits some of them. Observed are 40,000 to 45,000 clones, no singletons, with the top ten taking around 2.8%. Germline V lookup: CDR1 LNHNV, CDR2 YYDKDF (reference sequence). This CDR3 has 14 amino acids. Trimming cost V 2 bases and J 2 bases, with 8 bases left between them. This clone was seen repeatedly, ten times or more. The antigen remains undetermined. The read halts 3 residues ahead of the CDR3 end, with the missing end drawn from the germline J gene. The study, taken as a whole, reports: T cell subpopulation sequencing would be needed to explain CVID clonality. CVID patient heterogeneity limited repertoire-clinical complication correlations.

The sequencing input was peripheral blood mononuclear cells. The rearrangement links TRBV15 to TRBJ2-3; the D gene is possibly TRBD2 (6 bases). This receptor was taken from a person aged 18-70 years in good health. CDR3 sequence reads: CATSRTGVTDTQYF. The covered CDR3 bases are TGTGCCACCAGCAGAACGGGGGTCACAGATACG.